The 30 T cell receptor beta chains given below trace back to one sample, sequenced in a study of T cell repertoires in ileal Crohn's disease. Sequenced by immunoSEQ multiplex PCR; TCRdb stores in-frame clones only, minus some. The repertoire holds roughly 13,000 clones, with roughly 85% as singletons. Source material: ileal tissue. These receptors originate from an adult with Crohn's disease.

The chain combines TRBV6-6 with TRBJ2-7, with 11 bases matching TRBD2. The junction had 4 bases not matched to a gene; V was cut back by 1 base and J by 5 bases. CDR3 size: 15 residues. Germline assignment: CDR1 MNHNY and CDR2 SVGAGI (reference sequence). Here the CDR3 reads CASSYFSGRDHEQYF. CDR3 coding DNA: TGTGCCAGCAGTTACTTTAGCGGGAGGGACCACGAGCAGTACTTC.

V is TRBV2 and J is TRBJ1-5; 8 bases agree with TRBD1. There are 14 residues in the CDR3. From germline, CDR1 is SNHLY and CDR2 FYNNEI. The V segment lost 7 bases and the J segment 5 bases; nucleotides outside the gene matches: 7. CDR3 nucleotide sequence: TGTGCCAGCAACGGACAGGGTTCGTATCAGCCCCAGCATTTT. This encodes CASNGQGSYQPQHF.

In its sample, this clone was seen once. This chain connects TRBV7-7 to TRBJ1-1; 9 bases align to TRBD1. Germline loops: CDR1 SSHAT, CDR2 FNYEAQ (reference sequence). This CDR3 is 13 amino acids long. After removal of 5 bases from V and 4 bases from J, the junction contained 2 bases not matched to a gene. The DNA of the CDR3 is TGTGCCAGCAGCGTGGACAGGGGCACTGAAGCTTTCTTT. It specifies CASSVDRGTEAFF.

The CDR3 bases are TGTGCCAGCAGTTATGCAGTGGAGTCCTACGAGCAGTACTTC. Translating gives CASSYAVESYEQYF. The chain is built from TRBV6-6 and TRBJ2-7; D is ambiguous. Germline V gene lookup returns CDR1 MNHNY and CDR2 SVGAGI (reference sequence). This CDR3 is built from 14 residues. Between the trimmed V and J ends, which lost 3 bases and 1 base, there was a span of 10 bases.

The rearrangement joins TRBV5-1 to TRBJ1-4, with D possibly TRBD1 on 6 matching bases. The ends were cut back, 3 bases at V and 3 bases at J, with 15 bases in the middle. CDR1 and CDR2 (germline): SGHRS, YFSETQ. The CDR3 contains 16 residues. The CDR3 DNA follows: TGCGCCAGCAGCTGGGGGGGGGCAGGCCCTAATGAAAAACTGTTTTTT. It encodes CASSWGGAGPNEKLFF. Full variable domain (rest looked up from reference TRBV5-1 and TRBJ1-4): KAGVTQTPRYLIKTRGQQVTLSCSPISGHRSVSWYQQTPGQGLQFLFEYFSETQRNKGNFPGRFSGRQFSNSRSEMNVSTLELGDSALYLCASSWGGAGPNEKLFFGSGTQLSVL.

This sequence joins TRBV30 and TRBJ2-2; a possible D gene is TRBD1 (5 bases). CDR1 is GTSNPN and CDR2 is SVGIG in the germline V gene (reference sequence). V was pared by 5 bases and J by 6 bases, with 10 bases between. The CDR3 runs to 12 residues. The CDR3 is CAWRQGPGELFF. Written as DNA, the CDR3 is TGTGCCTGGCGTCAGGGTCCCGGGGAGCTGTTTTTT.

The V call is TRBV9, the J call TRBJ2-7; a weak D match, TRBD1 (6 bases). The CDR3 spans 14 residues. V lost 0 bases and J lost 5, with 12 bases in between. Per the germline V gene, CDR1 is SGDLS and CDR2 is YYNGEE. The DNA for the CDR3 is TGTGCCAGCAGCGTAGAAGGGGGACACAACGAGCAGTACTTC. This gives the protein CASSVEGGHNEQYF.

V gene TRBV10-1 combines with J gene TRBJ2-2; tentative D call: TRBD2 (6 bases). From germline, CDR1 is WNHNN and CDR2 SYGVQD (reference sequence). This CDR3 has 14 residues. Between the trimmed V and J ends, which lost 0 bases and 6 bases, there was a span of 8 bases. The CDR3 loop reads CASSESGGSGELFF. Here the CDR3 DNA reads TGCGCCAGCAGTGAGTCGGGGGGTTCCGGGGAGCTGTTTTTT.

This rearrangement joins TRBV29-1 to TRBJ2-1, with TRBD1 matching 7 bases. The CDR3 totals 15 residues. CDR1 is SQVTM and CDR2 is ANQGSEA in the germline V gene. V was clipped by 7 bases and J by 1 base; unmatched bases: 10. This chain's CDR3 is CSAAEGALSYNEQFF. The CDR3 bases are TGCAGCGCCGCAGAGGGGGCACTTTCCTACAATGAGCAGTTCTTC.

This clone is labeled as medium-sized. CDR3 coding DNA: TGTGCCAGCTCACTAACAGGGCGAGAGACCCAGTACTTC. This encodes CASSLTGRETQYF. The chain joins TRBV18 to TRBJ2-5; perhaps TRBD1 as D (6 bases). This CDR3 is 13 amino acids long. Trimming cost V 4 bases and J 4 bases, with 10 bases left between them. The germline V gene has CDR1 KGHSH and CDR2 LQKENI.

This chain joins TRBV6-5 and TRBJ2-7, with 9 bases aligning to TRBD1. V trimming: 6 bases; J trimming: 6 bases; junction bases outside the gene matches: 9. CDR1 and CDR2 (germline): MNHEY, SVGAGI. The CDR3 covers 14 residues. CDR3 sequence reads: CASRSHRGLFEQYF. Written as DNA, the CDR3 is TGTGCCAGCAGGAGTCACAGGGGGCTGTTCGAGCAGTACTTC.

This rearrangement joins TRBV7-9 to TRBJ2-7, with no clear D. Trimming left V 1 base short and J 3 bases short, with 13 bases between. This CDR3 has 15 residues. CDR1 and CDR2 from the germline V gene are SEHNR and FQNEAQ (reference sequence). The CDR3 protein is CASSLVFTAFYEQYF. The DNA for the CDR3 is TGTGCCAGCAGCTTAGTTTTCACAGCATTCTACGAGCAGTACTTC.

The rearrangement uses TRBV5-1 and TRBJ2-7; possibly TRBD1 for D (6 bases). The CDR3 is 16 residues long. Germline lookup yields CDR1 SGHRS and CDR2 YFSETQ. Trimming pared 4 bases from V and 5 bases from J, leaving 22 bases between. CDR3: CASSLPRATGINEQYF. CDR3 coding DNA: TGCGCCAGCAGCCTCCCGAGGGCCACAGGGATCAACGAGCAGTACTTC.

This chain links TRBV11-2 with TRBJ2-3; 7 bases line up with TRBD1. Germline assignment: CDR1 SGHAT and CDR2 FQNNGV. The length of the CDR3 is 14 residues. V trimming: 5 bases; J trimming: 11 bases; junction bases outside the gene matches: 13. CDR3 coding DNA: TGTGCCAGCAGCCGGGACGGCGGCAGGGGGAGGCAGTATTTT. This encodes CASSRDGGRGRQYF. The full variable domain, in which reference TRBV11-2 and TRBJ2-3 provide the parts outside the CDR3, is EAGVAQSPRYKIIEKRQSVAFWCNPISGHATLYWYQQILGQGPKLLIQFQNNGVVDDSQLPKDRFSAERLKGVDSTLKIQPAKLEDSAVYLCASSRDGGRGRQYFGPGTRLTVL.

The chain joins TRBV5-4 to TRBJ2-7; D is possibly TRBD2 (7 bases). CDR1 and CDR2 from the germline V gene are SGHNT and YYREEE (reference sequence). V lost 4 bases and J lost 5, with 19 bases in between. The CDR3 contains 15 residues. CDR3 coding DNA: TGTGCCAGCAGCGCAGGAAGCGGGACACGGAACGAGCAGTACTTC. The encoded protein is CASSAGSGTRNEQYF.

The rearrangement links TRBV9 to TRBJ1-1; 11 bases are a match to TRBD1. The V gene's germline CDR1 is SGDLS and CDR2 YYNGEE. V shed 1 base, J shed 3 bases, and the junction held 2 bases outside the gene matches. The length of the CDR3 is 15 residues. CDR3 nucleotide sequence: TGTGCCAGCAGCGTATTGGGACAGGGGGACACTGAAGCTTTCTTT. Its translation is CASSVLGQGDTEAFF.

The J gene is TRBJ1-4, the V gene TRBV19; D ambiguous. Germline V gene sequence: CDR1 LNHDA, CDR2 SQIVND (reference sequence). This CDR3 has 14 amino acids. V shed 3 bases and J shed 4 bases, with 9 bases lying between them. CDR3 protein: CASSMAGFNEKLFF. CDR3 DNA: TGTGCCAGTAGTATGGCGGGGTTTAATGAAAAACTGTTTTTT.

CDR3 nucleotide sequence: TGTGCCAGACTAGTAGCGAACACCGGGGAGCTGTTTTTT. It is translated as CARLVANTGELFF. This rearrangement joins TRBV25-1 to TRBJ2-2, with D tentatively TRBD2 (5 bases). Germline CDR1 is MGHDK and CDR2 is SYGVNS. The CDR3 covers 13 residues. The V end lost 9 bases, the J end lost 0 bases, and 8 bases lay between the germline ends.

This sequence joins TRBV10-3 and TRBJ2-1; 7 nucleotides agree with TRBD1. This CDR3 spans 13 amino acids. Germline CDR1 is ENHRY and CDR2 is SYGVKD. V gave up 10 bases and J gave up 7 bases; unmatched junction bases: 10. The CDR3 here is CATCGQVGNEQFF. In DNA form, the CDR3 reads TGTGCCACCTGCGGACAGGTAGGAAATGAGCAGTTCTTC.

The CDR3 protein is CASSVAVGGISYNEQFF. For the CDR3, the DNA is TGTGCCAGCAGCGTAGCGGTCGGGGGAATTTCCTACAATGAGCAGTTCTTC. V gene TRBV9 combines with J gene TRBJ2-1; D is possibly TRBD2 (6 bases). Trimming took off 0 bases at V and 1 base at J, with 14 bases between the two ends. CDR1 and CDR2 (germline): SGDLS, YYNGEE. The CDR3 consists of 17 residues.

This sequence joins TRBV5-8 and TRBJ1-1; D remains unclear. Germline CDR1 reads SGHTS; CDR2 reads YDEGEE. Trimming removed 2 bases at V and 1 base at J, with 6 bases between. The length of the CDR3 is 13 residues. CDR3 amino acids: CASSLFRNTEAFF. CDR3 nucleotides: TGTGCCAGCAGCTTATTTAGGAACACTGAAGCTTTCTTT.

This clone was picked up a small number of times. V and J are TRBV5-1 and TRBJ1-2, with D unresolved. The CDR3 covers 12 residues. Trimming removed 6 bases at V and 8 bases at J, with 14 bases between. Germline-derived CDR1 and CDR2 are SGHRS and YFSETQ. Here the CDR3 DNA reads TGCGCCAGCACCCCTGGGCAAGGCGGCTACACCTTC. It translates to CASTPGQGGYTF.

This clone has more than one count but fewer than ten. The chain employs TRBV11-3 and TRBJ2-1, with D possibly being TRBD1 (6 bases). Trimming took off 1 base at V and 0 bases at J, with 10 bases between the two ends. The CDR3 is made up of 16 amino acids. Germline V lookup: CDR1 SGHNT, CDR2 YENEEA. The CDR3 here is CASSLGGRYSYNEQFF. The CDR3 DNA reads TGTGCCAGCAGCTTAGGGGGGCGATACTCCTACAATGAGCAGTTCTTC.

The chain recombines TRBV6-6 with TRBJ2-7; D may be TRBD1 (6 bases). Germline V CDR1 and CDR2: MNHNY, SVGAGI (reference sequence). There are 14 residues in the CDR3. V lost 6 bases, J lost 3 bases, and 15 bases lay in between. The CDR3 DNA follows: TGTGCCAGCAGGCCCGGACAGACCCTCTACGAGCAGTACTTC. It codes for CASRPGQTLYEQYF.

This clone appeared a single time. CDR3 sequence reads: CASNPGQRNEQYF. The CDR3 bases are TGCGCCAGCAATCCGGGACAACGCAACGAGCAGTACTTC. This chain connects TRBV10-2 to TRBJ2-7; a weak D match, TRBD1 (6 bases). Germline CDR1 is WSHSY and CDR2 is SAAADI. V gave up 7 bases and J gave up 5 bases, with 15 bases separating them. The CDR3 totals 13 residues.

The gene calls are TRBV5-6 and TRBJ1-2; D uncertain. Trimming removed 0 bases from V and 5 bases from J, with 11 bases in between. In germline, CDR1 is SGHDT, CDR2 YYEEEE. This CDR3 has 14 residues. The CDR3 bases are TGTGCCAGCAGCTTGGGACGACTTGGGTATGGCTACACCTTC. Its protein is CASSLGRLGYGYTF.

The chain has TRBV9 and TRBJ1-2; the D gene is possibly TRBD1 (6 bases). The germline V gene encodes CDR1 SGDLS and CDR2 YYNGEE. The CDR3 runs 14 residues. V was cut by 0 bases and J by 4 bases, with 10 bases left in between. The CDR3, as DNA: TGTGCCAGCAGCGTAGGACAGGTCCCCTATGGCTACACCTTC. This gives the protein CASSVGQVPYGYTF.

This chain uses TRBV27 with TRBJ2-6; D is perhaps TRBD1 (6 bases). Germline CDR1 MNHEY, CDR2 SMNVEV (reference sequence). V shed 6 bases and J shed 2 bases, with 11 bases lying between them. The CDR3 contains 15 residues. The CDR3 DNA is TGTGCCAGCAGAGACACAGGGACTGGGGCCAACGTCCTGACTTTC. Translation gives CASRDTGTGANVLTF.

This sequence joins TRBV6-1 and TRBJ2-7, with D tentatively TRBD1 (6 bases). The CDR3 is 14 amino acids. The germline V and J ends were trimmed by 5 bases and 2 bases, with 13 bases remaining between them. CDR1 is MNHNS and CDR2 is SASEGT in the germline V gene. CDR3 DNA: TGTGCCAGCAGTAGTCGGGACACCCCCTACGAGCAGTACTTC. Encoded protein: CASSSRDTPYEQYF.

V gene TRBV7-2 combines with J gene TRBJ2-5, with D maybe TRBD1 (6 bases). With 2 bases removed from V and 2 bases from J, the gap between germline ends came to 12 bases. The CDR3 consists of 15 residues. Germline V gene data show CDR1 as SGHTA and CDR2 as FQGNSA. This chain's CDR3 is CASSLSRTDQETQYF. In DNA, the CDR3 is TGTGCCAGCAGCTTAAGCAGGACAGATCAAGAGACCCAGTACTTC.